The 8 T cell receptor beta chains below come from one sample, sequenced in a study of CD8 T cells in Susac syndrome. After extraction with the RNeasy kit, 0.5 to 1 ug of the RNA was reverse transcribed using random hexamers. MiXCR, run by TCRdb on the immunoSEQ multiplex PCR reads, gives a single entry per CDR3 protein. The sample lists some 150,000 distinct CDR3 sequences; 90% to 97% were seen once. Sequencing input: CD4+ T cells from PBMCs. Every receptor here comes from a human donor with Susac syndrome.

The rearrangement joins TRBV14 to TRBJ2-7; a possible D gene is TRBD1 (5 bases). The CDR3 has 14 amino acids. CDR1 is SGHDN and CDR2 is FVKESK in the germline V gene. Trimming took 0 bases from V and 6 from J, leaving 12 bases between them. In DNA, the CDR3 is TGTGCCAGCAGCCAAGAAAACAGGAGAATCGAGCAGTACTTC. Translating gives CASSQENRRIEQYF.

The gene calls are TRBV20-1 and TRBJ2-3; D remains ambiguous. Trimming cost V 6 bases and J 3 bases, with 19 bases left between them. CDR1 DFQATT and CDR2 SNEGSKA come from the germline V gene (reference sequence). This CDR3 has 15 residues. CDR3 in amino acids: CSAFQDVIGTDTQYF. The CDR3 coding sequence is TGCAGTGCCTTTCAGGATGTGATCGGGACAGATACGCAGTATTTT.

This rearrangement joins TRBV6-2 or TRBV6-3 to TRBJ2-5; no definite D call. CDR3 length equals 11 residues. The germline gives CDR1 MNHEY, CDR2 SVGEGT. V was trimmed by 7 bases and J by 5 bases, leaving 8 bases between them. The CDR3: CASTLRETQYF. The CDR3, as DNA: TGTGCCAGCACGTTAAGGGAGACCCAGTACTTC.

The V call is TRBV28, the J call TRBJ2-5; unclear D gene. The CDR3 contains 11 residues. Trimming left V 2 bases short and J 7 bases short, with 5 bases between. CDR1 and CDR2 (germline): MDHEN, SYDVKM. CDR3 sequence (DNA): TGTGCCAGCAGTTTAGGCTTGACCCAGTACTTC. This sequence encodes CASSLGLTQYF. Full variable domain (missing parts from reference TRBV28 and TRBJ2-5): DVKVTQSSRYLVKRTGEKVFLECVQDMDHENMFWYRQDPGLGLRLIYFSYDVKMKEKGDIPEGYSVSREKKERFSLILESASTNQTSMYLCASSLGLTQYFGPGTRLLVL.

The rearrangement joins TRBV5-6 to TRBJ2-5; perhaps TRBD2 as D (6 bases). Per germline, CDR1 SGHDT and CDR2 YYEEEE. The CDR3 covers 15 residues. V lost 4 bases and J lost 5, with 18 bases in between. CDR3 bases: TGTGCCAGCAGCCCTCCTCGGGGGATCCGGGAGACCCAGTACTTC. Translating it yields CASSPPRGIRETQYF.

The V call is TRBV18, the J call TRBJ2-1; 8 bases are shared with TRBD2. The CDR3 runs to 15 residues. CDR1 KGHSH and CDR2 LQKENI come from the germline V gene. The V segment lost 3 bases and the J segment 9 bases; nucleotides outside the gene matches: 10. CDR3 region: CASSPGLVSRSEQFF. The CDR3 DNA sequence: TGTGCCAGCTCACCGGGACTAGTTTCGCGCTCTGAGCAGTTCTTC.

The chain uses TRBV9 and TRBJ2-6; TRBD1 agrees at 10 bases. CDR3 length equals 18 residues. After removal of 1 base from V and 3 bases from J, the junction contained 7 bases not matched to a gene. Germline lookup yields CDR1 SGDLS and CDR2 YYNGEE. The CDR3 DNA reads as TGTGCCAGCAGCGTACATCTTGGACAGGGGGTTGGGGCCAACGTCCTGACTTTC. Translating gives CASSVHLGQGVGANVLTF.

The chain has TRBV15 and TRBJ2-1; D not certain. Germline assignment: CDR1 LNHNV and CDR2 YYDKDF (reference sequence). V lost 1 base, J lost 9 bases, and 7 bases lay in between. This CDR3 is 12 amino acids long. The CDR3, as DNA: TGTGCCACCAGCAGAGCAGGCTCTGAGCAGTTCTTC. It encodes CATSRAGSEQFF.